This record covers a single TCR beta chain. Its antigen is unidentified. The second PCR ran about 6 to 12 cycles with a sample-barcoded 5' primer and J-beta primers. In TCRdb, the 5' RACE reads were re-called with MiXCR into one record per CDR3 protein. The sample carries around 1,000,000 distinct CDR3 sequences, roughly a quarter recorded once. This CDR3 has 15 amino acids. CDR1 is MGHRA and CDR2 is YSYEKL in the germline V gene. V lost 4 bases to trimming and J lost 3 bases, with 12 bases between them. The sample originates from a study of blood T cells in healthy people across ages. Study-wide findings and caveats: The long-lived group displayed more naive CD4+ cells, plus higher diversity, than the aged donors did.

Total RNA was isolated from each sample in quantities of at least 6 micrograms. This sample was also put to use in a study of T cells of mothers and their children. This second study says: Mothers yielded over 10 million CDR3 reads, children about 3 million each.

The V call is TRBV4-1, the J call TRBJ1-4, with TRBD1 as a possible D gene (6 bases). Sequenced: blood. The TCR sequence derives from a girl aged 2 to 10 in good health. The CDR3 region is CASSPASGANEKLFF. CDR3 DNA sequence: TGCGCCAGCAGCCCCGCGTCAGGGGCTAATGAAAAACTGTTTTTT.